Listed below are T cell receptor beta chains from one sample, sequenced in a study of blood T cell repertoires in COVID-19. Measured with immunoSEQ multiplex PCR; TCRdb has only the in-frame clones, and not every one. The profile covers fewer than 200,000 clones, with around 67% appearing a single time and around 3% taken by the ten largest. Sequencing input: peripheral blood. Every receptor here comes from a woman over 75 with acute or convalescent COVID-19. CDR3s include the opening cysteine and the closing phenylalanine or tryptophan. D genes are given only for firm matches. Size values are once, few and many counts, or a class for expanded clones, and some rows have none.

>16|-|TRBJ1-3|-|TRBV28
CASTSFGSRSGNTIYF
TGTGCCAGCACTTCTTTCGGCAGCAGGTCTGGAAACACCATATATTTT
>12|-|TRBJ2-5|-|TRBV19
CASSMGERTQYF
TGTGCCAGTAGTATGGGAGAGAGGACCCAGTACTTC
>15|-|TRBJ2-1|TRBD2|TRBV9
CASSFGLAGENEQFF
TGTGCCAGCAGCTTCGGACTAGCGGGAGAAAATGAGCAGTTCTTC
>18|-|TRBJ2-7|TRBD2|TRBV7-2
CASSLGTSGIGILYEQYF
TGTGCCAGCAGCTTAGGGACTAGCGGGATTGGGATCCTATACGAGCAGTACTTC
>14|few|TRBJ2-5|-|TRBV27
CASSPYTNQETQYF
TGTGCCAGCAGTCCATACACCAACCAAGAGACCCAGTACTTC
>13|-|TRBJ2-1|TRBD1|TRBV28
CASSSGQVNEQFF
TGTGCCAGCAGTTCGGGACAGGTGAATGAGCAGTTCTTC
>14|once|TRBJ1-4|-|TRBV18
CASSPGGSNEKLFF
TGTGCCAGCTCACCAGGGGGCTCTAATGAAAAACTGTTTTTT
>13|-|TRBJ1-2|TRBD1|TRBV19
CATRTGADYGYTF
TGTGCCACGAGGACAGGGGCGGACTATGGCTACACCTTC
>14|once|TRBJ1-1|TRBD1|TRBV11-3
CASSSGQGNTEAFF
TGTGCCAGCAGCTCCGGACAGGGCAACACTGAAGCTTTCTTT
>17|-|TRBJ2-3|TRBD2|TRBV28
CASSLSGLAGPTDTQYF
TGTGCCAGCAGTTTATCCGGACTAGCGGGACCCACAGATACGCAGTATTTT
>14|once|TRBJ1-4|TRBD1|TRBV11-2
CASRSQGGGGKLFF
TGTGCCAGCAGGTCACAGGGGGGCGGCGGAAAACTGTTTTTT
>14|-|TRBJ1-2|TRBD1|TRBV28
CASSDYRGQGGYTF
TGTGCCAGCAGTGACTACAGGGGGCAGGGGGGCTACACCTTC